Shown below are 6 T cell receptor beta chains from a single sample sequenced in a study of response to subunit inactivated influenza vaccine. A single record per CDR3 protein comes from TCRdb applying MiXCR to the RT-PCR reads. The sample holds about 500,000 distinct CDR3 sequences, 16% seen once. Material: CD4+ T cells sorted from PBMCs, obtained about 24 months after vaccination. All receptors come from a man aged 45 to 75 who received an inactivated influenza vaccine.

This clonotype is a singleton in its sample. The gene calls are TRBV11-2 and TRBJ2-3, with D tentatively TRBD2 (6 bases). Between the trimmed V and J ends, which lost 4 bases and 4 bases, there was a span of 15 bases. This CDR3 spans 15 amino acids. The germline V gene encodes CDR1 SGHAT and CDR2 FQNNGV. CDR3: CASSWRVEVSDTQYF. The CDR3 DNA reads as TGTGCCAGCAGCTGGAGGGTAGAGGTTTCAGATACGCAGTATTTT.

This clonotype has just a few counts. CDR3 nucleotides: TGTGCCAGCACCAGCCATTCCCTAATTACAGGGACAGAGCAGTTCTTC. It is translated as CASTSHSLITGTEQFF. The V gene is TRBV6-2 or TRBV6-3, the J gene TRBJ2-1; D may be TRBD1 (6 bases). The germline CDR1 and CDR2 sequences are MNHEY and SVGEGT. The CDR3 contains 16 residues. The V gene lost 7 bases and the J gene lost 10 bases, with 26 bases spanning the gap.

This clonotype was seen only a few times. CDR3: CASSGPSGVQFF. The CDR3 DNA follows: TGTGCCAGCAGTGGTCCTAGCGGGGTACAGTTCTTC. This chain uses TRBV28 with TRBJ2-1; 9 bases agree with TRBD2. The CDR3 spans 12 residues. CDR1 and CDR2 (germline): MDHEN, SYDVKM. The V segment lost 5 bases and the J segment 13 bases; nucleotides outside the gene matches: 6.

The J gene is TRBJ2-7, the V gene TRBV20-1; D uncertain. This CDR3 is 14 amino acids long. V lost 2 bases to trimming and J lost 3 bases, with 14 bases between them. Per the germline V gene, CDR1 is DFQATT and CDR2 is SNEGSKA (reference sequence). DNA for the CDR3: TGCAGTGCTAGACCTCCCATGAGAGACTACGAGCAGTACTTC. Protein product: CSARPPMRDYEQYF.

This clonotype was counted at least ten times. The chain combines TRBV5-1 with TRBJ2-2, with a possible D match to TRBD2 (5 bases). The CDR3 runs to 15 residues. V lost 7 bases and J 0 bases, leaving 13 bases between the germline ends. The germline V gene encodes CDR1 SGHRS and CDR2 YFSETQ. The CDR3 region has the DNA TGCGCCAGCCACGAGGGTGTTTCGAACACCGGGGAGCTGTTTTTT. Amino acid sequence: CASHEGVSNTGELFF.

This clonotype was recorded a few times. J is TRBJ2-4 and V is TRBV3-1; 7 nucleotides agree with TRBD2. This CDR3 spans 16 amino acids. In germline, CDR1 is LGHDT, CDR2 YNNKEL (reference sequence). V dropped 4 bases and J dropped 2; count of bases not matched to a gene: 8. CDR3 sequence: CASSPLGLGSKNIQYF. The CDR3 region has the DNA TGTGCCAGCAGCCCCTTAGGACTAGGATCCAAAAACATTCAGTACTTC.